A single sample gave rise to the 18 T cell receptor beta chains below, sequenced in a study of human T cells and chemical hapten exposure. TCRdb analysed the 5' RACE reads with MiXCR anew, one entry per CDR3 protein. The sample has about 110,000 distinct CDR3 sequences, around 20% seen once; the top ten hold around 2.8%. The study extracted total RNA from unfractionated whole blood. Receptors were obtained from a human donor in good health.

The V and J genes are TRBV27 and TRBJ2-1; 11 positions agree with TRBD2. The V and J ends lost 3 bases and 7 bases, in that order; junction bases with no gene match: 11. Per the germline V gene, CDR1 is MNHEY and CDR2 is SMNVEV (reference sequence). The CDR3 runs 17 residues. Here the CDR3 DNA reads TGTGCCAGCAGTTTTAGGGGAATAGCGGGAGGGCGGAATGAGCAGTTCTTC. Translating gives CASSFRGIAGGRNEQFF.

This clonotype was seen repeatedly, ten times or more. This chain joins TRBV13 and TRBJ1-5, with no clear D. V was cut by 5 bases and J by 2 bases, with 7 bases left in between. The germline CDR1 and CDR2 sequences are PRHDT and FYEKMQ (reference sequence). This CDR3 has 13 amino acids. DNA of the CDR3: TGTGCCAGCAGCCGTGGTGGCAATCAGCCCCAGCATTTT. This sequence encodes CASSRGGNQPQHF.

This clonotype has only a few counts. The chain is built from TRBV20-1 and TRBJ2-1; the D gene is possibly TRBD2 (5 bases). This CDR3 region has 16 residues. Trimming cost V 3 bases and J 0 bases, with 15 bases left between them. The V gene's germline CDR1 is DFQATT and CDR2 SNEGSKA (reference sequence). CDR3 DNA sequence: TGCAGTGCTAGCCAGATACTAGGTAGCTCCTACAATGAGCAGTTCTTC. Its translation: CSASQILGSSYNEQFF.

This clonotype was seen a handful of times. The chain couples TRBV5-1 to TRBJ1-2; D is uncertain. The CDR3 spans 17 residues. The germline V and J ends were trimmed by 0 bases and 1 base, with 16 bases remaining between them. Germline V gene sequence: CDR1 SGHRS, CDR2 YFSETQ. The CDR3 here is CASSLDTATLHNYGYTF. Written as DNA, the CDR3 is TGCGCCAGCAGCTTGGATACAGCAACCCTTCATAACTATGGCTACACCTTC.

This clonotype was seen a few times. The V and J genes are TRBV29-1 and TRBJ2-7; 10 positions agree with TRBD1. Germline CDR1 SQVTM, CDR2 ANQGSEA. This CDR3 spans 17 amino acids. The J segment lost 6 bases and the V segment lost 1 base, leaving 15 bases of the junction unmatched. The CDR3: CSVEGGFGGQGHGEQYF. CDR3 sequence (DNA): TGCAGCGTTGAAGGGGGGTTTGGGGGACAGGGGCACGGCGAGCAGTACTTC.

This clonotype was picked up a small number of times. The V and J genes are TRBV18 and TRBJ2-2, with D tentatively TRBD2 (6 bases). Germline values: CDR1 KGHSH, CDR2 LQKENI. This CDR3 comprises 16 residues. Trimming removed 7 bases at V and 4 bases at J, with 19 bases between. The CDR3 DNA reads TGTGCCAGCTTTTCGAACCGGGACTCTGGCACCGGGGAGCTGTTTTTT. Residues: CASFSNRDSGTGELFF. Full variable domain (rest looked up from reference TRBV18 and TRBJ2-2): NAGVMQNPRHLVRRRGQEARLRCSPMKGHSHVYWYRQLPEEGLKFMVYLQKENIIDESGMPKERFSAEFPKEGPSILRIQQVVRGDSAAYFCASFSNRDSGTGELFFGEGSRLTVL.

The chain couples TRBV18 to TRBJ2-3, with TRBD2 matching over 11 bases. CDR3 size: 16 residues. The J segment lost 1 base and the V segment lost 8 bases, leaving 8 bases of the junction unmatched. Germline lookup yields CDR1 KGHSH and CDR2 LQKENI. The CDR3 nucleotides are TGTGCCAGCCCACTTCTAGCGGGAGGCGGCACAGATACGCAGTATTTT. Translation: CASPLLAGGGTDTQYF.

This clonotype was detected only a few times. The chain employs TRBV5-1 and TRBJ2-3; D gene unclear. Germline V lookup: CDR1 SGHRS, CDR2 YFSETQ. The V and J ends lost 0 bases and 4 bases respectively, with 3 bases between them. CDR3 length: 12 amino acids. The CDR3 DNA sequence: TGCGCCAGCAGCTTGGAAGCAGATACGCAGTATTTT. Protein product: CASSLEADTQYF.

The V call is TRBV14, the J call TRBJ2-3, with a tentative D call TRBD2 (5 bases). Per the germline V gene, CDR1 is SGHDN and CDR2 is FVKESK. V gave up 4 bases and J gave up 4 bases, with 21 bases separating them. CDR3 size: 17 residues. For the CDR3, the DNA is TGTGCCAGCAGCCCAGACTACCCTGGGATCCTCCCAGATACGCAGTATTTT. It specifies CASSPDYPGILPDTQYF.

The chain employs TRBV6-4 and TRBJ2-2, with D unclear. The CDR3 totals 14 residues. V shed 6 bases and J shed 5 bases, with 13 bases lying between them. Germline-derived CDR1 and CDR2 are MRHNA and SNTAGT. DNA of the CDR3: TGTGCCAGCAGGGCCCGGCCGTTAACCGGGGAGCTGTTTTTT. Translated, it gives CASRARPLTGELFF.

V and J are TRBV7-9 and TRBJ1-1; tentatively, D is TRBD1 (6 bases). V shed 5 bases and J shed 4 bases, with 11 bases lying between them. The CDR3 loop spans 13 amino acids. Germline assignment: CDR1 SEHNR and CDR2 FQNEAQ (reference sequence). The CDR3 coding sequence is TGTGCCAGCAGCCCCACAGGGTCCACTGAAGCTTTCTTT. Amino acid sequence: CASSPTGSTEAFF.

This clonotype was seen ten or more times. V usage is TRBV11-2 and J usage is TRBJ2-1; 7 bases fit TRBD2. This CDR3 is built from 14 residues. The germline V gene encodes CDR1 SGHAT and CDR2 FQNNGV. Trimming at V came to 5 bases and at J to 4 bases, leaving 5 bases not matched to a gene. CDR3 coding DNA: TGTGCCAGCAGCGCCCCAGCGGGGTACAATGAGCAGTTCTTC. It specifies CASSAPAGYNEQFF.

This chain links TRBV27 with TRBJ2-1; 8 bases are a match to TRBD1. The CDR3 consists of 16 residues. V dropped 6 bases and J dropped 6; count of bases not matched to a gene: 13. Germline CDR1 reads MNHEY; CDR2 reads SMNVEV (reference sequence). CDR3 nucleotides: TGTGCCAGCAGGGCGCACCGGGACAGGACGTTCAATGAGCAGTTCTTC. Residues: CASRAHRDRTFNEQFF.

The sample holds a few counts of this clonotype. The V call is TRBV5-1, the J call TRBJ2-5, with D maybe TRBD2 (5 bases). The CDR3 spans 14 residues. Germline-derived CDR1 and CDR2 are SGHRS and YFSETQ. The V gene lost 5 bases and the J gene lost 2 bases, with 13 bases spanning the gap. The CDR3: CASSESGRQETQYF. In DNA form, the CDR3 reads TGCGCCAGCAGTGAGAGCGGCAGACAAGAGACCCAGTACTTC.

The chain couples TRBV28 to TRBJ2-5, with 7 bases aligning to TRBD1. The CDR3 is 14 residues long. V gave up 8 bases and J gave up 5 bases; unmatched junction bases: 11. Germline assignment: CDR1 MDHEN and CDR2 SYDVKM. The CDR3 sequence: CASGPGQVTETQYF. The CDR3 nucleotides are TGTGCCAGCGGCCCCGGACAGGTGACGGAGACCCAGTACTTC.

This clonotype has only a few counts. This chain connects TRBV28 to TRBJ2-7; 8 bases match TRBD2. Per germline, CDR1 MDHEN and CDR2 SYDVKM. Germline trimming cut 5 bases from V and 3 bases from J; bases unmatched to any gene: 6. This CDR3 contains 14 residues. The CDR3 protein is CASSTWTSRYEQYF. The CDR3, as DNA: TGTGCCAGCAGTACCTGGACTAGCCGCTACGAGCAGTACTTC.

The chain has TRBV12-3 or TRBV12-4 and TRBJ2-1; TRBD2 might be the D (6 bases). The V end was cut by 5 bases, the J end by 7 bases, with 21 bases between. The CDR3 totals 16 residues. The CDR3 protein is CASSPARGSRGNEQFF. The CDR3 nucleotides read TGTGCCAGCAGTCCCGCCCGGGGGAGCAGAGGGAATGAGCAGTTCTTC.

This clonotype has just a few counts. The J gene is TRBJ2-5, the V gene TRBV6-5; the D is unclear. The germline V and J ends were trimmed by 0 bases and 1 base, with 6 bases remaining between them. The CDR3 runs to 14 residues. Germline lookup yields CDR1 MNHEY and CDR2 SVGAGI. The CDR3 sequence: CASSYSEFQETQYF. In DNA, the CDR3 is TGTGCCAGCAGTTACTCGGAGTTCCAAGAGACCCAGTACTTC.